The present T cell receptor (beta chain) was sequenced within a study of T cell clonality in common variable immunodeficiency. Study findings and constraints: T cell subpopulation sequencing would be needed to explain CVID clonality. In common variable immunodeficiency, TCR beta chains reportedly carried fewer deletions and N-nucleotide insertions.

This CDR3 is 14 amino acids long. The germline CDR1 and CDR2 sequences are SGHRS and YFSETQ. The V end was cut by 0 bases, the J end by 3 bases, with 9 bases between. This clone was observed at least ten times. Antigen specificity is unknown. The read comes to an end 3 residues before the CDR3 does, leaving the germline J gene to fill in the end. Patients and controls were mostly of Caucasian heritage. Measured with immunoSEQ multiplex PCR; TCRdb has only the in-frame clones, and not every one. Altogether fewer than 75,000 clones were found in the sample, and no singletons occur. This TCR derives from a person aged 18 to 70 in good health. The chain has TRBV5-1 and TRBJ1-1, with a weak D call TRBD1 (5 bases). The sample taken for sequencing was peripheral blood mononuclear cells. Incomplete CDR3 DNA: TGCGCCAGCAGCTTGGATGAGGGGTACACTGAA. This encodes CASSLDEGYTE. The entire CDR3 sequence reads CASSLDEGYTEAFF.